This T cell receptor beta chain was captured by sequencing in a study of persistence of HIV-infected CD4 T cells. The study, taken as a whole, reports: TCR analyses could not target the rare provirus-carrying CMV-responding cells. TCRbeta richness was lower in CMV- and Gag-responding cells than in anti-CD3/anti-CD28-responding cells.

As for this clone: Its antigen is currently unknown.

Cells were stimulated with overlapping HIV-1 Gag 15-mer peptides. Memory cells lacking CD40L and CD69 with high CD45RO were sorted. This was the immunoSEQ version 4 assay in survey mode. Using immunoSEQ multiplex PCR, the repertoire was profiled, and TCRdb retains in-frame clones only, with some absent. This repertoire shows roughly 60,000 clones, 65% to 80% found once; its top ten account for 1.5% to 2%. V lost 8 bases and J lost 4; bases outside the gene matches: 6. The germline gives CDR1 SGHAT, CDR2 FQNNGV. This CDR3 is built from 13 residues. The rearrangement links TRBV11-2 to TRBJ2-3, with 7 bases aligning to TRBD1. The clonotype originates from an adult man with HIV who was CMV-seropositive. The specimen was CD4+ T cells sorted from PBMCs after roughly 19-hour stimulation, collected from a patient who received antiretroviral therapy. The CDR3 DNA reads as TGTGCCAGCGGCTCCACAGGGGCAGATACGCAGTATTTT. Translation: CASGSTGADTQYF.